This T cell receptor beta chain is drawn from a study of T cell changes during pregnancy in multiple sclerosis. The repertoire was sequenced with immunoSEQ multiplex PCR; TCRdb's copy has only in-frame clones and lacks some. This sample has approximately 130,000 clones, with roughly 97% found just once. Trimming removed 5 bases at V and 4 bases at J, with 17 bases between. The CDR3 sequence is 15 residues long. Looked up from germline, CDR1 is MDHEN and CDR2 is SYDVKM. This specimen was peripheral blood, taken after pregnancy. The V gene is TRBV28, the J gene TRBJ2-5; D possibly corresponds to TRBD1 (7 bases). The clonotype was recovered from a female donor with multiple sclerosis, enrolled in a pregnancy study. CDR3 in amino acids: CASSGQIRGAETQYF. Here the CDR3 DNA reads TGTGCCAGCAGTGGACAAATCAGGGGGGCAGAGACCCAGTACTTC.